The text below deals with one T cell receptor (beta chain). Individuals aged about 18 to 89 years were recruited from 24 US areas. Shortly before study entry, within 2 weeks, exposed participants had met a COVID-19 case. These data come from a study of blood T cell repertoires in COVID-19. About the study: In each case, the material was cDNA or gDNA derived from T cells, B-cell-depleted T cells, or PBMCs.

The germline CDR1 and CDR2 sequences are SGHNT and YYREEE (reference sequence). CDR3 length: 15 residues. Trimming took 0 bases from V and 6 from J, leaving 15 bases between them. In the study's own analysis: Cell counts per sample came from amplifying reference gene primers. Sequencing used immunoSEQ multiplex PCR; TCRdb keeps in-frame clones, though not all of them. V, J and clone size reflect that table, while D and trimming were determined from the DNA. The sample lists 250,000 to 350,000 clones, about nine tenths occurring once. The chain carries TRBV5-4 and TRBJ1-1, with D possibly TRBD1 on 5 matching bases. Input material: PBMCs or T cells enriched from blood (not recorded which). The receptor comes from a woman between 50 and 59 years old who had been exposed to COVID-19. The CDR3 region has the DNA TGTGCCAGCAGCTTGGTGGACACGAAAGGCGCTGAAGCTTTCTTT. Protein product: CASSLVDTKGAEAFF.